Presented here are 14 T cell receptor beta chains from one specimen sequenced in a study of cytomegalovirus exposure and HLA in healthy donors (dated by TCRdb to the late 2010s). The library relied on the immunoSEQ multiplex PCR assay. For the multiplex PCR, a mixture combining 60 forward primers for TCR Vbeta segments and 13 reverse primers for TCR Jbeta segments was used. This immuneACCESS table, as held by TCRdb, lists in-frame sequences with V and J called but not all clones. Of the missing ones, under half trace to an unresolved V gene in checked studies; the others have no known cause. Here the sample has 140,000 or so clones; around 74% occur a single time. The top ten clonotypes cover around 4.5% of the sample. Sequenced input: PBMCs. The receptors come from a man between 18 and 29 years old in good health and CMV-seropositive.

The J gene is TRBJ1-3, the V gene TRBV2; no definite D call. The V gene's germline CDR1 is SNHLY and CDR2 FYNNEI. V was shortened by 3 bases and J by 0 bases, with 6 bases between the two germline ends. There are 14 residues in the CDR3. Written as DNA, the CDR3 is TGTGCCAGCAGTGATCGGAGCTCTGGAAACACCATATATTTT. Encoded protein: CASSDRSSGNTIYF. Full variable domain (rest looked up from reference TRBV2 and TRBJ1-3): EPEVTQTPSHQVTQMGQEVILRCVPISNHLYFYWYRQILGQKVEFLVSFYNNEISEKSEIFDDQFSVERPDGSNFTLKIRSTKLEDSAMYFCASSDRSSGNTIYFGEGSWLTVV.

This clone occurred a few times. V and J are TRBV30 and TRBJ1-5; no clear D. Germline CDR1 GTSNPN, CDR2 SVGIG (reference sequence). The CDR3 totals 15 residues. V dropped 2 bases and J dropped 4 bases, with 15 bases sitting between them. This CDR3 reads CAWSPVGGTNQPQHF. Here the CDR3 DNA reads TGTGCCTGGAGTCCCGTCGGAGGTACGAATCAGCCCCAGCATTTT.

This chain connects TRBV5-8 to TRBJ2-2, with D unclear. Trimming took 0 bases from V and 1 from J, leaving 4 bases between them. CDR3 length: 14 residues. The germline V gene has CDR1 SGHTS and CDR2 YDEGEE. The CDR3: CASSLGQNTGELFF. CDR3 nucleotides: TGTGCCAGCAGCTTGGGACAGAACACCGGGGAGCTGTTTTTT.

J is TRBJ1-4 and V is TRBV6-1; D possibly corresponds to TRBD1 (6 bases). Germline loops: CDR1 MNHNS, CDR2 SASEGT. The CDR3 spans 13 residues. V was shortened by 7 bases and J by 8 bases, with 14 bases between the two germline ends. For the CDR3, the DNA is TGTGCCAGCATCGACAGGTTCTGGGAAAAACTGTTTTTT. Protein sequence: CASIDRFWEKLFF.

The chain couples TRBV23-1 to TRBJ2-7; D remains unclear. TRBV23-1 is placed among ORFs of uncertain function. Trimming cost V 4 bases and J 3 bases, with 13 bases left between them. This CDR3 is 14 amino acids long. CDR3 DNA sequence: TGCGCCAGCAGTCCAATACGACAACTCTACGAGCAGTACTTC. This encodes CASSPIRQLYEQYF.

This clone was seen once. The chain combines TRBV5-1 with TRBJ1-4; 8 positions agree with TRBD1. With 7 bases clipped from V and 3 bases from J, the junction kept 11 bases outside the gene matches. This CDR3 region has 16 residues. CDR1 is SGHRS, CDR2 YFSETQ, per germline. The CDR3 region has the DNA TGCGCCAGCGGAAGAGGGCAGGGGGCAGCTAATGAAAAACTGTTTTTT. Translation: CASGRGQGAANEKLFF.

The J gene is TRBJ1-5, the V gene TRBV5-8; the D gene is possibly TRBD1 (6 bases). Germline lookup yields CDR1 SGHTS and CDR2 YDEGEE. The ends were cut back, 3 bases at V and 6 bases at J, with 10 bases in the middle. CDR3 length: 13 amino acids. The CDR3 DNA reads TGTGCCAGCAGCTGGGCAGGGGTTCAGCCCCAGCATTTT. It codes for CASSWAGVQPQHF.

The rearrangement uses TRBV27 and TRBJ1-4, with D perhaps matching TRBD1 (6 bases). CDR1 and CDR2 (germline): MNHEY, SMNVEV (reference sequence). This CDR3 comprises 16 residues. V lost 3 bases and J 0 bases, leaving 11 bases between the germline ends. CDR3 sequence: CASSFRGQSTNEKLFF. As DNA, the CDR3 is TGTGCCAGCAGTTTTCGCGGACAGTCAACTAATGAAAAACTGTTTTTT.

The chain combines TRBV5-4 with TRBJ1-5, with TRBD1 matching over 9 bases. V was clipped by 5 bases and J by 4 bases; unmatched bases: 10. Looked up from germline, CDR1 is SGHNT and CDR2 is YYREEE (reference sequence). The CDR3 runs to 16 residues. The CDR3 region has the DNA TGTGCCAGCAGTCCCCGGGACAGGGATAGAAATCAGCCCCAGCATTTT. Translation gives CASSPRDRDRNQPQHF.

The chain links TRBV18 to TRBJ1-5, with TRBD1 matching 11 bases. The CDR3 has 16 residues. Trimming at V came to 5 bases and at J to 2 bases, leaving 5 bases not matched to a gene. Germline-derived CDR1 and CDR2 are KGHSH and LQKENI. The CDR3 DNA is TGTGCCAGCTCAACAGGACAGGGGGCAGGCAATCAGCCCCAGCATTTT. This translates into CASSTGQGAGNQPQHF.

The genes are TRBV4-2 and TRBJ2-5; 11 bases fit TRBD2. Losses at the gene ends were 5 bases for V and 5 bases for J; bases not matched to a gene: 7. The germline gives CDR1 LGHNA, CDR2 YNFKEQ. The CDR3 has 15 residues. CDR3 nucleotide sequence: TGTGCCAGCAGCGTTAGCGGGAGGGCCAGGGAGACCCAGTACTTC. Its protein product is CASSVSGRARETQYF.

The chain recombines TRBV5-7 with TRBJ1-5; TRBD1 matches at 8 bases. TRBV5-7 is an ORF, with its function uncertain. Trimming took 5 bases from V and 4 from J; bases not matched to a gene: 5. The CDR3 totals 14 residues. CDR3 DNA sequence: TGTGCCAGCAGGGAGGGACAGGCAAATCAGCCCCAGCATTTT. Its translation: CASREGQANQPQHF.

The chain is built from TRBV28 and TRBJ2-1; 8 bases are shared with TRBD1. Germline V lookup: CDR1 MDHEN, CDR2 SYDVKM. The CDR3 is made up of 16 amino acids. Trimming at V came to 5 bases and at J to 2 bases, leaving 8 bases not matched to a gene. The CDR3 region has the DNA TGTGCCAGCAGTGGACAGGGTTATCCGACCTACAATGAGCAGTTCTTC. As protein: CASSGQGYPTYNEQFF. The variable domain in full, with the rest retrieved from reference TRBV28 and TRBJ2-1, is DVKVTQSSRYLVKRTGEKVFLECVQDMDHENMFWYRQDPGLGLRLIYFSYDVKMKEKGDIPEGYSVSREKKERFSLILESASTNQTSMYLCASSGQGYPTYNEQFFGPGTRLTVL.

The J gene is TRBJ2-7, the V gene TRBV7-8; D remains unclear. The germline V gene has CDR1 SGHVS and CDR2 FQNEAQ. The germline V and J ends were trimmed by 7 bases and 5 bases, with 12 bases remaining between them. CDR3 length: 12 amino acids. This CDR3 is CASTPSRDEQYF. The CDR3 DNA sequence: TGTGCCAGCACTCCATCCCGGGACGAGCAGTACTTC.